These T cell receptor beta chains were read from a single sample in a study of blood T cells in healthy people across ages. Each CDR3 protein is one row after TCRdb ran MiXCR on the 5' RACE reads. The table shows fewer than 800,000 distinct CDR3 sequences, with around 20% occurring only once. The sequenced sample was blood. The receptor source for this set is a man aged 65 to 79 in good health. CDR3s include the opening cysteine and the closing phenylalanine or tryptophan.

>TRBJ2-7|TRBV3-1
CASSQTSLTYEQYF
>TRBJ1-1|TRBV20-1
CSASGVANTEAFF
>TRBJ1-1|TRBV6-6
CASSSPGARNTEAFF
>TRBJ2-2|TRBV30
CAWSVLRGELFF
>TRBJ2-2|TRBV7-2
CASSQGIRELFF
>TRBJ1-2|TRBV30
CAWKYGLNYGYTF
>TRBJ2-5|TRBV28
CASSAYWDRKETQYF
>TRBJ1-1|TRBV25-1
CASSEFGRDEAFF
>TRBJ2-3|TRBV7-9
CASSLGGQDTDTQYF
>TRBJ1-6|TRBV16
CASSQSRTRNSPLHF
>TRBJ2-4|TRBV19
CASSSGRTDIQYF
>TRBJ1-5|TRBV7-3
CASSQREDKNQPQHF
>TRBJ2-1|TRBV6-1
CASTQSRSGSSYNEQFF
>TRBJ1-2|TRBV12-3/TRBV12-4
CASSLAPDRVDYGYTF
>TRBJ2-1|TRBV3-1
CASSHYSGGYNEQFF
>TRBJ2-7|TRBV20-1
CSANSKTGRAEQYF
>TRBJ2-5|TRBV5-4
CASRQITGGETQYF
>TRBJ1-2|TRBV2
CARSTGGSYGYTF
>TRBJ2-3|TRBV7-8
CASSLAGESTDTQYF
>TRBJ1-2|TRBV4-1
CASSQGQVGGYTF
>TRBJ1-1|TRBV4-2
CASNSGTGGSKQTEAFF
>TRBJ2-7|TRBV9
CASSPGLAGGYSYEQYF
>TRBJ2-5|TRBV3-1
CASSPPVRGETQYF
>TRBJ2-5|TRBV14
CASSQLAGGNPVQETQYF
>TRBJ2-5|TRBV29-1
CSVLFAGQETQYF
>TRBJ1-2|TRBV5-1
CASSRGQGVGGYTF
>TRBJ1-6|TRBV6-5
CASRRGPSSPLHF
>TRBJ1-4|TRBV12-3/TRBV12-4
CASTATELRNEKLFF
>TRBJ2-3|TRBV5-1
CASSPGLAGPTDTQYF
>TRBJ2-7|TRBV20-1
CSASPGNPYEQYF
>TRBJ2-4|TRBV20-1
CSASLGGSKNIQYF
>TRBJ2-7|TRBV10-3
CAISRDRESYEQYF
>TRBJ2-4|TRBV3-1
CASSSLGVVIQYF
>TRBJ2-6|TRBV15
CATSISDSGANVLTF
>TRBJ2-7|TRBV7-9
CASSLASTGPGWQYF
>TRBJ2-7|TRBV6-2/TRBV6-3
CASSNPGLAGAPYF
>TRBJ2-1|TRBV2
CASSVQRDLSYNEQFF
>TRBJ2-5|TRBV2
CASARETQCF
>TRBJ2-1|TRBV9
CASSKGAAKVNEQFF
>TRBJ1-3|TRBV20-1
CSARTGNTIYF
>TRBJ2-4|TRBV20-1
CSAVYGGKAKNIQYF